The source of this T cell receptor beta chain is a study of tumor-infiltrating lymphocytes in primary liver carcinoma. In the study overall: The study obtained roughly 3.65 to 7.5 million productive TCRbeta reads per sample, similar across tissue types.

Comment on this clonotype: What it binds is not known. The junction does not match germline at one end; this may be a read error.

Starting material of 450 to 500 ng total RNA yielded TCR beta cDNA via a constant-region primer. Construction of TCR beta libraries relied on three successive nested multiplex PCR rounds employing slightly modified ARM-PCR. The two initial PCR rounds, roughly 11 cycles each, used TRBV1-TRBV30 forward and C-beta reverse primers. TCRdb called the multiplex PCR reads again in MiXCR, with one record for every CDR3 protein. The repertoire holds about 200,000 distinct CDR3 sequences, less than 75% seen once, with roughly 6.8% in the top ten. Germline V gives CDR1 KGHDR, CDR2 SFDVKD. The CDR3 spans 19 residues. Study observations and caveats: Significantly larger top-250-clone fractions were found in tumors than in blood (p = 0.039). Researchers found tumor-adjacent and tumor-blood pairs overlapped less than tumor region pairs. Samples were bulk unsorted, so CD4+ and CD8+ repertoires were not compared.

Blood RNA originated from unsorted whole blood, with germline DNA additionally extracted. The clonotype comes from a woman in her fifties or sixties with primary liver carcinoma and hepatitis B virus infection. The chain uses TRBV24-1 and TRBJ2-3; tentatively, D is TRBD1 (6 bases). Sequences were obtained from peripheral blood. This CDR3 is CATSDSSGYRTDSTDRQYF. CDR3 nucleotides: TGTGCCACCAGTGATTCGAGTGGATATCGGACAGATAGCACAGATAGGCAGTATTTT.